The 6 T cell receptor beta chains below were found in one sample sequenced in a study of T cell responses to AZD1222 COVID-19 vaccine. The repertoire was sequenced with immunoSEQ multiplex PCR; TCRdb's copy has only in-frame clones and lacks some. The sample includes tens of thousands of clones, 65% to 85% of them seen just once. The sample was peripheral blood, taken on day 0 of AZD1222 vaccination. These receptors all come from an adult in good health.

CDR3 in DNA: TGTGCCAGCAGCCCTGGGACAGGGGCTGGCTACACCTTC. It translates to CASSPGTGAGYTF. The chain joins TRBV12-3 or TRBV12-4 to TRBJ1-2; 10 nucleotides align to TRBD1. V trimming: 6 bases; J trimming: 7 bases; junction bases outside the gene matches: 5. The CDR3 covers 13 residues.

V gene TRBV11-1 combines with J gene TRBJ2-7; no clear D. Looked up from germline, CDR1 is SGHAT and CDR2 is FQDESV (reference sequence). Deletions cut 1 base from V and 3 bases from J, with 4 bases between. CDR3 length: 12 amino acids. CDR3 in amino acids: CASSLDDYEQYF. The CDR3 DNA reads TGTGCCAGCAGCTTAGATGACTACGAGCAGTACTTC.

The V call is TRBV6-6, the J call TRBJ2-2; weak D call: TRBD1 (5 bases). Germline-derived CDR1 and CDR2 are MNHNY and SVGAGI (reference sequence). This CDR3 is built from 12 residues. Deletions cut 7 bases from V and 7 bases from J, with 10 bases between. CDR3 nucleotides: TGTGCCAGCAAGGGGCTTGGCGGGGAGCTGTTTTTT. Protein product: CASKGLGGELFF.

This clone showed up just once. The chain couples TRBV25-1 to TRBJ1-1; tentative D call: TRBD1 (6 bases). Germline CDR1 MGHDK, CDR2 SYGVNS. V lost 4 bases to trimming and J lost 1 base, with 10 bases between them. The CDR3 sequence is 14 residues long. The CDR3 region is CASSVRGGNTEAFF. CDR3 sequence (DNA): TGTGCCAGCAGTGTTAGAGGGGGGAACACTGAAGCTTTCTTT.

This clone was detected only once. The CDR3 loop is CASSSLDRELYGYTF. CDR3 DNA: TGTGCCAGCAGCTCATTAGACAGGGAGCTCTATGGCTACACCTTC. The rearrangement links TRBV5-6 to TRBJ1-2; 7 bases are a match to TRBD1. The V gene end was trimmed by 3 bases and the J gene end by 4 bases; junction bases not matched to a gene: 9. Germline V gives CDR1 SGHDT, CDR2 YYEEEE. CDR3 size: 15 residues.

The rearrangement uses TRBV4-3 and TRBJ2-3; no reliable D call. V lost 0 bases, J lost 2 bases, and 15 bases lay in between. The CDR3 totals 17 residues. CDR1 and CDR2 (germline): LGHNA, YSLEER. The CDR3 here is CASSQDRWVDFTDTQYF. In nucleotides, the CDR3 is TGCGCCAGCAGCCAAGATCGGTGGGTCGACTTCACAGATACGCAGTATTTT.